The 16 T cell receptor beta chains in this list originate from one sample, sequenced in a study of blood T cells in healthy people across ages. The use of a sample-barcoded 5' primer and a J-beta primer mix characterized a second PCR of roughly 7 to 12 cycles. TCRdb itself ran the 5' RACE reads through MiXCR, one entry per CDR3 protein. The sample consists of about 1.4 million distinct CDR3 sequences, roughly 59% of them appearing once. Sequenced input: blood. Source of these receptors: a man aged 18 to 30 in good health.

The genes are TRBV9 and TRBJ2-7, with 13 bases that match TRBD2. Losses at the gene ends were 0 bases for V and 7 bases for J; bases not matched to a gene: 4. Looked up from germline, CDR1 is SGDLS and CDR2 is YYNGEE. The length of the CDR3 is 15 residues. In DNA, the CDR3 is TGTGCCAGCAGCGTAGAGGGACTAGCGGGATCTGAGCAGTACTTC. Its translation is CASSVEGLAGSEQYF. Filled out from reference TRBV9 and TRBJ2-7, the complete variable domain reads DSGVTQTPKHLITATGQRVTLRCSPRSGDLSVYWYQQSLDQGLQFLIQYYNGEERAKGNILERFSAQQFPDLHSELNLSSLELGDSALYFCASSVEGLAGSEQYFGPGTRLTVT.

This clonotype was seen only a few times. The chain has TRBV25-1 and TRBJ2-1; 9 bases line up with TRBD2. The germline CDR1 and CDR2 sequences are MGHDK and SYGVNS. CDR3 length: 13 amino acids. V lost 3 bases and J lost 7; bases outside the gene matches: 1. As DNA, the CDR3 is TGTGCCAGCAGTGAGGGACTAGCAAATGAGCAGTTCTTC. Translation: CASSEGLANEQFF.

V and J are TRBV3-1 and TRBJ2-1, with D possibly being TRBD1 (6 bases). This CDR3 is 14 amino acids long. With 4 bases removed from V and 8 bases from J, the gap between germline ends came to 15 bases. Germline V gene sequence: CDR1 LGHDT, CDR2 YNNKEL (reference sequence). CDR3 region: CASSPRGLLHEQFF. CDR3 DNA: TGTGCCAGCAGCCCCAGGGGTCTTCTCCATGAGCAGTTCTTC.

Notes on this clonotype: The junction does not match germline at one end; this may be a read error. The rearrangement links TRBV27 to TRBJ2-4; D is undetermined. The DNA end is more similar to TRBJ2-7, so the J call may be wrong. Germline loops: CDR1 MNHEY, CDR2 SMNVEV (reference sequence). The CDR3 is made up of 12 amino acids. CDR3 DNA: TGTACCAGCAGTTTATCCGGCTACGAGCAGTACTTC. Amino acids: CTSSLSGYEQYF.

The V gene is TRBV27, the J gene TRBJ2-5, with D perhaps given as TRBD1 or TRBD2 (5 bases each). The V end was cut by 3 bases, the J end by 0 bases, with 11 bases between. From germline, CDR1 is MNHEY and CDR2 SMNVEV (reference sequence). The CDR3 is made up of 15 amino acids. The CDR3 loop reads CASSFGWGNQETQYF. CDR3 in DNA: TGTGCCAGCAGTTTTGGATGGGGGAACCAAGAGACCCAGTACTTC.

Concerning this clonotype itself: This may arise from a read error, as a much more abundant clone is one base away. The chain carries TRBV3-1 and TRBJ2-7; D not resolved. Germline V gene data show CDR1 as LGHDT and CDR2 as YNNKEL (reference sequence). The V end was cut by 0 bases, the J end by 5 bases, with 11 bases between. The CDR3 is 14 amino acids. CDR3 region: CASSQDGSIDEQYF. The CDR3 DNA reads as TGTGCCAGCAGCCAAGATGGGTCGATCGACGAGCAGTACTTC.

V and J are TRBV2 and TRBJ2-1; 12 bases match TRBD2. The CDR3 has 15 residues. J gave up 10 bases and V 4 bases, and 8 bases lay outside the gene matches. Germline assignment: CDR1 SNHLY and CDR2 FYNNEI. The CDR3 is CASSGRLAGGGEQFF. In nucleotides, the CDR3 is TGTGCCAGCAGTGGGCGGCTAGCGGGAGGGGGGGAGCAGTTCTTC. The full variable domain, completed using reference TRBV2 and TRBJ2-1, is EPEVTQTPSHQVTQMGQEVILRCVPISNHLYFYWYRQILGQKVEFLVSFYNNEISEKSEIFDDQFSVERPDGSNFTLKIRSTKLEDSAMYFCASSGRLAGGGEQFFGPGTRLTVL.

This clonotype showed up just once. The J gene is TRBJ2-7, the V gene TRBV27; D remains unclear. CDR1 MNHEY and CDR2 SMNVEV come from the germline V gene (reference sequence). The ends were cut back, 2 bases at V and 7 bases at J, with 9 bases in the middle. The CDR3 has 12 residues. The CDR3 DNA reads TGTGCCAGCAGTTTAAGCCCCAGGGAGCAGTACTTC. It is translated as CASSLSPREQYF.

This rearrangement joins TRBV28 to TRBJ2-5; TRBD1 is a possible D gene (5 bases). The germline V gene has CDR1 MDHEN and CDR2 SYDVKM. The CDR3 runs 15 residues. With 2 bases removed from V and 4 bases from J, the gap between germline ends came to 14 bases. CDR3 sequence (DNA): TGTGCCAGCAGTTTAGTCCAGGGAATGGTAGAGACCCAGTACTTC. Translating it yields CASSLVQGMVETQYF.

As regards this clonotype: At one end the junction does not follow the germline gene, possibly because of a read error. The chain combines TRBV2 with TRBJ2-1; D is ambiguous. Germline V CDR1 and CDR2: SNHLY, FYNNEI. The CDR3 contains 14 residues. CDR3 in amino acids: CASSEARLPNEQFF. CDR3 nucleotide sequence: TGTGCCAGTAGTGAAGCGCGACTCCCAAATGAGCAGTTCTTC.

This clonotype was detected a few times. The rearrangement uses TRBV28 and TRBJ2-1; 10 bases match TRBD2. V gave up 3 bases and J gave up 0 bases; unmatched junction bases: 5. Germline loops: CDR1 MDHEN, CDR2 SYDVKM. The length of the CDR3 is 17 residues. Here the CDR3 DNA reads TGTGCCAGCAGTTTGGCGGGACTAGCGACCTCCTACAATGAGCAGTTCTTC. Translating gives CASSLAGLATSYNEQFF.

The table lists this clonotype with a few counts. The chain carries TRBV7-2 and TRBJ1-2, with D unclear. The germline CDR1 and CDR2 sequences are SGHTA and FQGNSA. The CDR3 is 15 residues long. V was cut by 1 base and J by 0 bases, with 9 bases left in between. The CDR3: CASSLVHLSNYGYTF. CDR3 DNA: TGTGCCAGCAGCTTAGTACACCTCTCTAACTATGGCTACACCTTC.

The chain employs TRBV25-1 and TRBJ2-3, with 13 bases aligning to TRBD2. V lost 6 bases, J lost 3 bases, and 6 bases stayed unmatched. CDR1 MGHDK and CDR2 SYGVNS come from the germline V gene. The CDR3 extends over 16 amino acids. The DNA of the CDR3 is TGTGCCAGCAGCGAGGGGACTAGCGGGAATACAGATACGCAGTATTTT. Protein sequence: CASSEGTSGNTDTQYF.

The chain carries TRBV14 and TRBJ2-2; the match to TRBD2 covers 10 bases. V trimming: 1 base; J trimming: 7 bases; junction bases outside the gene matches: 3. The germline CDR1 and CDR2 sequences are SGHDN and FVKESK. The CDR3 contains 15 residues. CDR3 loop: CASSQARLAGGELFF. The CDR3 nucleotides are TGTGCCAGCAGCCAAGCGAGACTAGCGGGCGGGGAGCTGTTTTTT.

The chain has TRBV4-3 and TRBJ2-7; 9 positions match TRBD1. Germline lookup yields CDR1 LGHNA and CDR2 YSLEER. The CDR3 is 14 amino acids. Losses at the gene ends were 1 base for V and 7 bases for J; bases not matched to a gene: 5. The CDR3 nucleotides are TGCGCCAGCAGCCAAGGGGACAGGGACATAGAGCAGTACTTC. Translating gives CASSQGDRDIEQYF.

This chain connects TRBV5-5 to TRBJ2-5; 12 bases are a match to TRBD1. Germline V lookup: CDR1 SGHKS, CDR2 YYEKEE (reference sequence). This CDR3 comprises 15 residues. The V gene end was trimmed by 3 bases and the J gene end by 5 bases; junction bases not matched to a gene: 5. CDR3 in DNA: TGTGCCAGCAGCTCGGGACAGGGGGCGGGCGAGACCCAGTACTTC. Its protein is CASSSGQGAGETQYF.